The 6 T cell receptor beta chains presented below share a single source sample, sequenced in a study of blood T cell repertoires in COVID-19. The assay was immunoSEQ multiplex PCR, and TCRdb's table has in-frame clones only and misses some. The sample comprises 77,000 or so clones, about four fifths of which are singletons, and 28% rests with the top ten. The sample consisted of peripheral blood. The receptors derive from an elderly woman with active or convalescent COVID-19.

This rearrangement joins TRBV19 to TRBJ1-5; tentative D call: TRBD1 (5 bases). Trimming took off 6 bases at V and 4 bases at J, with 13 bases between the two ends. The CDR3 has 14 residues. CDR1 and CDR2 from the germline V gene are LNHDA and SQIVND (reference sequence). In DNA form, the CDR3 reads TGTGCCAGTAGGTGGAGGGGTGGAAATCAGCCCCAGCATTTT. Its translation is CASRWRGGNQPQHF.

The DNA for the CDR3 is TGTGCCAGCAGCCCCTCTTCAAACATTCAGTACTTC. Translation: CASSPSSNIQYF. The V gene is TRBV14, the J gene TRBJ2-4; D gene unclear. The CDR3 has 12 residues. The V gene's germline CDR1 is SGHDN and CDR2 FVKESK. V was trimmed by 4 bases and J by 6 bases, leaving 7 bases between them.

The V and J genes are TRBV5-1 and TRBJ1-2; D is unclear. Germline V gene sequence: CDR1 SGHRS, CDR2 YFSETQ. Trimming left V 4 bases short and J 2 bases short, with 12 bases between. The length of the CDR3 is 14 residues. The CDR3 bases are TGCGCCAGCAGCAGGTCGGAGCAAAACTATGGCTACACCTTC. Protein: CASSRSEQNYGYTF.

The sample holds many counts of this clone. The genes are TRBV15 and TRBJ1-1, with a weak D call TRBD1 (6 bases). V lost 0 bases and J lost 8, with 16 bases in between. This CDR3 has 15 amino acids. Per germline, CDR1 LNHNV and CDR2 YYDKDF (reference sequence). Here the CDR3 reads CATSRDYNTGNEAFF. CDR3 in DNA: TGTGCCACCAGCAGAGATTATAATACAGGGAACGAAGCTTTCTTT.

The count of this clone is one. This chain connects TRBV12-3 or TRBV12-4 to TRBJ2-1; the D gene is possibly TRBD1 (6 bases). Trimming removed 5 bases at V and 15 bases at J, with 20 bases between. The CDR3 is 13 residues long. CDR3: CASSPPGARGLFF. The CDR3 bases are TGTGCCAGCAGTCCTCCAGGGGCCAGGGGCCTGTTCTTC.

This chain connects TRBV4-3 to TRBJ1-2; 10 nucleotides match TRBD1. V trimming: 0 bases; J trimming: 8 bases; junction bases outside the gene matches: 6. The germline gives CDR1 LGHNA, CDR2 YSLEER. This CDR3 is 15 amino acids long. CDR3: CASSQDRQGAEGYTF. The CDR3 DNA reads TGCGCCAGCAGCCAAGATAGACAGGGGGCGGAGGGCTACACCTTC.